This entry lists 29 T cell receptor beta chains sequenced from one sample in a study of beta chain features in type 1 diabetes. These receptors' targets are unknown. General study findings and limits: Type 1 diabetes patients showed a moderate but significant shortening of TCRB CDR3s in all four CD4+ subsets.

The sequenced template was cDNA made from the entire isolated RNA. Sequenced by immunoSEQ multiplex PCR; TCRdb stores in-frame clones only, minus some. The profile shows about 240,000 clones, approximately 15% of them singletons. The sample was naive CD4+ T cells from blood. The origin of the receptors is a young man with type 1 diabetes.

This clone has just a few counts. The chain's CDR3 is CASTPRGGQETQYF. The DNA of the CDR3 is TGTGCCAGCACCCCTCGGGGAGGGCAAGAGACCCAGTACTTC. The chain employs TRBV6-6 and TRBJ2-5; 7 nucleotides line up with TRBD2. Germline CDR1 reads MNHNY; CDR2 reads SVGAGI (reference sequence). The CDR3 sequence is 14 residues long. J gave up 2 bases and V 7 bases, and 7 bases lay outside the gene matches.

The CDR3, as DNA: TGTGCCAGCAGCTCGGGTAGAGGGCCTGGCTACACCTTC. It is translated as CASSSGRGPGYTF. This rearrangement joins TRBV7-2 to TRBJ1-2; the D is unclear. Germline V gene lookup returns CDR1 SGHTA and CDR2 FQGNSA. The V end lost 4 bases, the J end lost 7 bases, and 13 bases lay between the germline ends. The CDR3 sequence is 13 residues long.

This chain links TRBV11-2 with TRBJ2-7; tentatively, D is TRBD2 (5 bases). CDR1 is SGHAT, CDR2 FQNNGV, per germline. Trimming took 5 bases from V and 5 from J, leaving 10 bases between them. The CDR3 contains 12 residues. The CDR3 loop is CASSQGLNEQYF. The CDR3 DNA follows: TGTGCCAGCAGCCAAGGACTGAACGAGCAGTACTTC.

The chain recombines TRBV2 with TRBJ2-2, with D tentatively TRBD1 (6 bases). Germline CDR1 SNHLY, CDR2 FYNNEI. Trimming took off 9 bases at V and 1 base at J, with 12 bases between the two ends. This CDR3 comprises 14 residues. The CDR3 sequence is CASRGQMNTGELFF. CDR3 in DNA: TGTGCCAGTAGAGGACAGATGAACACCGGGGAGCTGTTTTTT. The whole variable domain, remainder taken from reference TRBV2 and TRBJ2-2, is EPEVTQTPSHQVTQMGQEVILRCVPISNHLYFYWYRQILGQKVEFLVSFYNNEISEKSEIFDDQFSVERPDGSNFTLKIRSTKLEDSAMYFCASRGQMNTGELFFGEGSRLTVL.

The rearrangement joins TRBV5-6 to TRBJ2-7; TRBD1 might be the D (6 bases). This CDR3 has 13 amino acids. V lost 2 bases, J lost 3 bases, and 9 bases lay in between. Germline CDR1 and CDR2: SGHDT and YYEEEE. The CDR3, as DNA: TGTGCCAGCAGCTTCTGGACAGACTACGAGCAGTACTTC. Translated: CASSFWTDYEQYF.

There are a few counts of this clone. The chain carries TRBV5-6 and TRBJ2-3, with 7 bases lining up with TRBD2. V was pared by 0 bases and J by 0 bases, with 1 base of the junction left unmatched. CDR3 length equals 15 residues. In germline, CDR1 is SGHDT, CDR2 YYEEEE. Here the CDR3 reads CASSLDGRSTDTQYF. The CDR3 DNA is TGTGCCAGCAGCTTGGACGGGAGGAGCACAGATACGCAGTATTTT.

This clone was seen only a few times. J is TRBJ2-2 and V is TRBV18; 8 nucleotides align to TRBD1. The CDR3 has 20 amino acids. Germline assignment: CDR1 KGHSH and CDR2 LQKENI. J gave up 3 bases and V 3 bases, and 18 bases lay outside the gene matches. CDR3: CASSPARSSDRAQDTGELFF. The CDR3 DNA sequence: TGTGCCAGCTCACCCGCACGTTCCTCGGACAGGGCCCAGGACACCGGGGAGCTGTTTTTT.

This clone was seen only once. The chain carries TRBV19 and TRBJ2-5, with 9 bases identical to TRBD2. The CDR3 consists of 15 residues. CDR1 LNHDA and CDR2 SQIVND come from the germline V gene (reference sequence). With V trimmed by 5 bases and J by 2 bases, 6 bases remained unmatched. CDR3 residues: CASSPLAGTQETQYF. DNA of the CDR3: TGTGCCAGTAGTCCCCTAGCGGGAACTCAAGAGACCCAGTACTTC.

This clone was seen a handful of times. The rearrangement uses TRBV7-2 and TRBJ2-7, with 9 bases that match TRBD1. CDR1 and CDR2 (germline): SGHTA, FQGNSA. J lost 1 base, V lost 3 bases, and 4 bases had no gene match. This CDR3 spans 15 amino acids. The DNA for the CDR3 is TGTGCCAGCAGCTTCTCCGGACAGGGGTCCTACGAGCAGTACTTC. As protein: CASSFSGQGSYEQYF.

The chain has TRBV19 and TRBJ2-7; 9 nucleotides agree with TRBD2. The trim removed 3 bases at V and 6 bases at J, leaving 12 bases unmatched. CDR1 and CDR2 from the germline V gene are LNHDA and SQIVND (reference sequence). This CDR3 has 16 residues. The CDR3 DNA sequence: TGTGCCAGTAGTATCTTTAGCGGGAGTGGCGGGCCCGAGCAGTACTTC. Protein: CASSIFSGSGGPEQYF.

V is TRBV5-4 and J is TRBJ2-1, with a possible D match to TRBD2 (6 bases). Trimming removed 0 bases from V and 14 bases from J, with 15 bases in between. Germline V CDR1 and CDR2: SGHNT, YYREEE (reference sequence). This CDR3 spans 13 amino acids. The CDR3 DNA reads as TGTGCCAGCAGCTTGGGAGGGACTCGTATTAAGTTCTTC. It yields the protein CASSLGGTRIKFF.

This clone has just a few counts. The chain has TRBV30 and TRBJ2-5, with 7 bases matching TRBD2. This CDR3 spans 13 amino acids. With V trimmed by 0 bases and J by 3 bases, 1 base remained unmatched. Germline V gene data show CDR1 as GTSNPN and CDR2 as SVGIG (reference sequence). The CDR3 coding sequence is TGTGCCTGGAGTGTACGGGGGGAAGAGACCCAGTACTTC. As protein: CAWSVRGEETQYF.

The chain joins TRBV5-4 to TRBJ2-5; 10 bases map to TRBD1. Germline V gene data show CDR1 as SGHNT and CDR2 as YYREEE (reference sequence). The V segment lost 4 bases and the J segment 5 bases; nucleotides outside the gene matches: 5. The CDR3 has 14 amino acids. This chain's CDR3 is CASSRDRGTETQYF. CDR3 DNA sequence: TGTGCCAGCAGCCGGGACAGGGGCACGGAGACCCAGTACTTC.

This clone appeared a few times. The chain is built from TRBV10-3 and TRBJ1-2; D unclear. The CDR3 loop spans 12 amino acids. From germline, CDR1 is ENHRY and CDR2 SYGVKD. Trimming shortened V by 11 bases and J by 0 bases, and 10 bases separated the two germline ends. In DNA form, the CDR3 reads TGTGCCTCAGGAGGATCTAACTATGGCTACACCTTC. Encoded protein: CASGGSNYGYTF.

This clone was seen a few times. V is TRBV6-1 and J is TRBJ1-1; D is undetermined. This CDR3 has 13 amino acids. Trimming shortened V by 8 bases and J by 0 bases, and 10 bases separated the two germline ends. Germline loops: CDR1 MNHNS, CDR2 SASEGT. The CDR3 sequence is CASGSDMNTEAFF. For the CDR3, the DNA is TGTGCCAGCGGGAGCGATATGAACACTGAAGCTTTCTTT.

The rearrangement links TRBV5-6 to TRBJ2-1; TRBD1 agrees at 8 bases. The CDR3 is made up of 13 amino acids. In germline, CDR1 is SGHDT, CDR2 YYEEEE. The trim removed 3 bases at V and 7 bases at J, leaving 3 bases unmatched. The CDR3 sequence is CASSWDRWNEQFF. The CDR3 DNA follows: TGTGCCAGCAGCTGGGACAGGTGGAATGAGCAGTTCTTC.

This clone was picked up a small number of times. The genes are TRBV13 and TRBJ2-5; D is perhaps TRBD2 (5 bases). This CDR3 contains 13 residues. Looked up from germline, CDR1 is PRHDT and CDR2 is FYEKMQ (reference sequence). V was cut by 3 bases and J by 0 bases, with 5 bases left in between. The CDR3 loop is CASSFGNQETQYF. The CDR3 nucleotides read TGTGCCAGCAGCTTCGGGAACCAAGAGACCCAGTACTTC.

The CDR3 DNA sequence: TGTGCCAGCAGCAAAGGACAGGGGTGGACTGAAGCTTTCTTT. Translating it yields CASSKGQGWTEAFF. The chain recombines TRBV21-1 with TRBJ1-1; the tabulated D call, TRBD1, remains unverified against the DNA. TRBV21-1 is an annotated pseudogene. The CDR3 extends over 14 amino acids.

The genes are TRBV2 and TRBJ1-2; D ambiguous. Trimming cost V 8 bases and J 8 bases, with 15 bases left between them. This CDR3 comprises 12 residues. CDR1 and CDR2 from the germline V gene are SNHLY and FYNNEI. CDR3 sequence: CASSVLSFGYTF. Written as DNA, the CDR3 is TGTGCCAGCTCTGTCCTAAGTTTCGGCTACACCTTC.

A few counts support this clone. Other nucleotide sequences from this sample produce the same CDR3. The V and J genes are TRBV18 and TRBJ2-7; D perhaps matches TRBD1 (6 bases). The ends were cut back, 1 base at V and 5 bases at J, with 9 bases in the middle. Germline lookup yields CDR1 KGHSH and CDR2 LQKENI. This CDR3 is built from 13 residues. The CDR3 region has the DNA TGTGCCAGCTCACCACAACAGGGAGACGAGCAGTACTTC. Amino acids: CASSPQQGDEQYF.

This clone came up a few times. The rearrangement joins TRBV7-2 to TRBJ2-3, with TRBD2 matching over 9 bases. Germline loops: CDR1 SGHTA, CDR2 FQGNSA. The CDR3 length is 15 residues. V shed 1 base and J 3 bases; nucleotides not matched to a gene: 2. The CDR3 here is CASSLDGLATDTQYF. The DNA of the CDR3 is TGTGCCAGCAGCTTAGATGGACTAGCGACAGATACGCAGTATTTT.

This clone was seen only a few times. J is TRBJ1-5 and V is TRBV15; possible D gene TRBD1, 5 bases. The V end was cut by 0 bases, the J end by 5 bases, with 8 bases between. The CDR3 sequence is 14 residues long. From germline, CDR1 is LNHNV and CDR2 YYDKDF (reference sequence). CDR3 region: CATSRDRVYQPQHF. The CDR3 DNA is TGTGCCACCAGCAGAGACAGGGTATATCAGCCCCAGCATTTT. The full variable domain, its missing parts supplied by reference TRBV15 and TRBJ1-5, is DAMVIQNPRYQVTQFGKPVTLSCSQTLNHNVMYWYQQKSSQAPKLLFHYYDKDFNNEADTPDNFQSRRPNTSFCFLDIRSPGLGDTAMYLCATSRDRVYQPQHFGDGTRLSIL.

This sequence joins TRBV30 and TRBJ1-1; D is ambiguous. The germline V and J ends were trimmed by 0 bases and 1 base, with 12 bases remaining between them. The CDR3 is 15 residues long. The V gene's germline CDR1 is GTSNPN and CDR2 SVGIG (reference sequence). CDR3 protein: CAWSVVGSGNTEAFF. The CDR3 DNA is TGTGCCTGGAGTGTAGTTGGCAGCGGGAACACTGAAGCTTTCTTT.

This clone was recorded a few times. V is TRBV30 and J is TRBJ1-1; weak D call: TRBD1 (6 bases). The CDR3 runs to 13 residues. The germline gives CDR1 GTSNPN, CDR2 SVGIG (reference sequence). V lost 3 bases and J lost 3, with 11 bases in between. Written as DNA, the CDR3 is TGTGCCTGGAGAGGGCAGGGGTACACTGAAGCTTTCTTT. This translates into CAWRGQGYTEAFF.

The rearrangement uses TRBV6-6 and TRBJ2-3; tentative D call: TRBD2 (5 bases). In germline, CDR1 is MNHNY, CDR2 SVGAGI (reference sequence). The ends were cut back, 6 bases at V and 2 bases at J, with 18 bases in the middle. The CDR3 length is 16 residues. The CDR3 protein is CASRTTGFGDTDTQYF. The CDR3 DNA reads as TGTGCCAGCAGGACCACGGGGTTCGGGGACACAGATACGCAGTATTTT.

In this sample, this clone turned up a few times. This rearrangement joins TRBV4-1 to TRBJ2-3; 8 bases are shared with TRBD2. This CDR3 is 15 amino acids long. The germline gives CDR1 MGHRA, CDR2 YSYEKL. V shed 5 bases, J shed 0 bases, and the junction held 4 bases outside the gene matches. The CDR3 DNA is TGCGCCAGCAGCAAACTAGCGGCTAGCACAGATACGCAGTATTTT. Translating gives CASSKLAASTDTQYF.

This rearrangement joins TRBV5-1 to TRBJ2-3; maybe TRBD2 (6 bases). V was cut by 4 bases and J by 8 bases, with 20 bases left in between. This CDR3 contains 15 residues. Germline CDR1 reads SGHRS; CDR2 reads YFSETQ. The CDR3 loop reads CASSPPGLGRSTQYF. For the CDR3, the DNA is TGCGCCAGCAGCCCACCGGGACTTGGTCGTTCTACGCAGTATTTT.

This clone occurred a few times. The V gene is TRBV15, the J gene TRBJ2-2, with a possible D match to TRBD2 (6 bases). Germline V gene data show CDR1 as LNHNV and CDR2 as YYDKDF (reference sequence). The CDR3 is made up of 15 amino acids. With 0 bases removed from V and 7 bases from J, the gap between germline ends came to 12 bases. CDR3 region: CATSRELARRGELFF. The CDR3 coding sequence is TGTGCCACCAGCAGAGAGCTAGCGCGACGCGGGGAGCTGTTTTTT.

The chain couples TRBV18 to TRBJ2-1; 8 bases line up with TRBD2. The germline gives CDR1 KGHSH, CDR2 LQKENI. V was pared by 2 bases and J by 0 bases, with 21 bases of the junction left unmatched. The CDR3 extends over 22 amino acids. CDR3 coding DNA: TGTGCCAGCTCACCAGTTTACCCCCCGGCTAGCGGCGGGACTAGCTCCTACAATGAGCAGTTCTTC. Protein product: CASSPVYPPASGGTSSYNEQFF.